Listed here are 24 T cell receptor beta chains from one sample, sequenced in a study of cytomegalovirus exposure and HLA in healthy donors. This table comes from immunoSEQ multiplex PCR, and its TCRdb copy is limited to in-frame clones, with some not included. The sample consists of 190,000 or so clones, roughly 80% of them appearing once. The material sequenced was PBMCs. These receptor sequences come from a young woman in good health and CMV-seropositive.

The V gene is TRBV29-1, the J gene TRBJ1-1; perhaps TRBD1 as D (6 bases). The CDR3 has 13 residues. Germline assignment: CDR1 SQVTM and CDR2 ANQGSEA. The V end was cut by 7 bases, the J end by 0 bases, with 12 bases between. The CDR3 DNA reads as TGCAGCGCCCAGAGGGGGATGAACACTGAAGCTTTCTTT. It codes for CSAQRGMNTEAFF.

The chain uses TRBV6-1 and TRBJ2-1; tentatively, D is TRBD2 (6 bases). The CDR3 runs 15 residues. V lost 6 bases and J lost 0, with 12 bases in between. Looked up from germline, CDR1 is MNHNS and CDR2 is SASEGT. The CDR3 protein is CASRIGGSSYNEQFF. The CDR3 DNA follows: TGTGCCAGCAGGATTGGGGGGAGCTCCTACAATGAGCAGTTCTTC.

The V and J genes are TRBV10-3 and TRBJ2-3, with TRBD2 as a possible D gene (6 bases). CDR3 length: 15 amino acids. V lost 3 bases and J 6 bases, leaving 16 bases between the germline ends. Per germline, CDR1 ENHRY and CDR2 SYGVKD. CDR3 protein: CAISDLRGSGDTQYF. Here the CDR3 DNA reads TGTGCCATCAGTGATTTGCGGGGTTCGGGGGATACGCAGTATTTT.

This chain uses TRBV5-1 with TRBJ2-3, with TRBD1 matching 8 bases. This CDR3 is built from 15 residues. After removal of 2 bases from V and 1 base from J, the junction contained 3 bases not matched to a gene. Germline lookup yields CDR1 SGHRS and CDR2 YFSETQ. This CDR3 is CASSFRGLGTDTQYF. The DNA for the CDR3 is TGCGCCAGCAGCTTCAGGGGGCTAGGCACAGATACGCAGTATTTT.

This clone was found once. V gene TRBV2 combines with J gene TRBJ2-1; 8 nucleotides agree with TRBD2. CDR1 and CDR2 (germline): SNHLY, FYNNEI. V dropped 7 bases and J dropped 5; count of bases not matched to a gene: 10. The CDR3 runs to 15 residues. This CDR3 is CASTFRGGLNNEQFF. As DNA, the CDR3 is TGTGCCAGCACGTTTCGGGGGGGCCTGAACAATGAGCAGTTCTTC.

The J gene is TRBJ1-3, the V gene TRBV28; 8 nucleotides agree with TRBD1. Germline V CDR1 and CDR2: MDHEN, SYDVKM. J gave up 0 bases and V 3 bases, and 7 bases lay outside the gene matches. This CDR3 spans 17 amino acids. This chain's CDR3 is CASSFRTGLISGNTIYF. DNA for the CDR3: TGTGCCAGCAGTTTTCGGACAGGGTTAATCTCTGGAAACACCATATATTTT.

The rearrangement joins TRBV14 to TRBJ2-7, with a possible D match to TRBD2 (5 bases). This CDR3 comprises 14 residues. The germline CDR1 and CDR2 sequences are SGHDN and FVKESK. V was shortened by 1 base and J by 2 bases, with 9 bases between the two germline ends. CDR3 sequence (DNA): TGTGCCAGCAGCCAAGCTAGCCGACCCTACGAGCAGTACTTC. This sequence encodes CASSQASRPYEQYF.

This clone has only a few counts. The rearrangement uses TRBV14 and TRBJ1-6, with D possibly TRBD1 on 6 matching bases. Germline V lookup: CDR1 SGHDN, CDR2 FVKESK. This CDR3 spans 17 amino acids. V was cut by 1 base and J by 6 bases, with 16 bases left in between. CDR3 DNA sequence: TGTGCCAGCAGCCAAGCCCGACCGGGACACATTAATTCACCCCTCCACTTT. This translates into CASSQARPGHINSPLHF.

The rearrangement links TRBV5-1 to TRBJ2-1; 10 bases agree with TRBD1. Germline-derived CDR1 and CDR2 are SGHRS and YFSETQ. The J segment lost 5 bases and the V segment lost 3 bases, leaving 8 bases of the junction unmatched. CDR3 length: 16 amino acids. The CDR3 DNA sequence: TGCGCCAGCAGCTCCGTCGACAGGGGGCGCAACAATGAGCAGTTCTTC. Residues: CASSSVDRGRNNEQFF.

The gene calls are TRBV27 and TRBJ2-7; D ambiguous. The CDR3 has 12 residues. Germline V CDR1 and CDR2: MNHEY, SMNVEV (reference sequence). Trimming took off 3 bases at V and 4 bases at J, with 7 bases between the two ends. The CDR3 reads CASSFSGYEQYF. The CDR3 DNA follows: TGTGCCAGCAGTTTTTCAGGATACGAGCAGTACTTC.

This sequence joins TRBV16 and TRBJ2-1; D gene ambiguous. The length of the CDR3 is 15 residues. Trimming removed 4 bases from V and 1 base from J, with 11 bases in between. Germline V gene data show CDR1 as KGHSY and CDR2 as FQNENV. The CDR3 coding sequence is TGTGCCAGCAGCCCCCGGCTAGGATCCTACAATGAGCAGTTCTTC. Encoded protein: CASSPRLGSYNEQFF.

This clone was observed a few times. This chain connects TRBV5-6 to TRBJ2-7; 7 bases agree with TRBD1. Per the germline V gene, CDR1 is SGHDT and CDR2 is YYEEEE. The trim removed 4 bases at V and 2 bases at J, leaving 9 bases unmatched. This CDR3 is built from 15 residues. The CDR3 DNA follows: TGTGCCAGCAGCCCGGAGACAGGGAAGCCCTACGAGCAGTACTTC. This translates into CASSPETGKPYEQYF.

This chain connects TRBV7-9 to TRBJ1-1; TRBD1 is a possible D gene (6 bases). In germline, CDR1 is SEHNR, CDR2 FQNEAQ (reference sequence). Trimming took 3 bases from V and 10 from J, leaving 9 bases between them. The CDR3 extends over 11 amino acids. The CDR3 DNA reads TGTGCCAGCAGCTTTGGGGGGGCAGCTTTCTTT. It yields the protein CASSFGGAAFF.

J is TRBJ1-5 and V is TRBV18; no firm D call. V lost 1 base to trimming and J lost 0 bases, with 7 bases between them. This CDR3 spans 15 amino acids. Germline CDR1 reads KGHSH; CDR2 reads LQKENI. CDR3 sequence (DNA): TGTGCCAGCTCACCACGGTCAGATAGCAATCAGCCCCAGCATTTT. Translating it yields CASSPRSDSNQPQHF.

The gene calls are TRBV29-1 and TRBJ2-1, with D tentatively TRBD1 (5 bases). The CDR3 is made up of 11 amino acids. Germline CDR1 and CDR2: SQVTM and ANQGSEA. V was clipped by 5 bases and J by 9 bases, with 11 bases between them. The CDR3 sequence: CSVNSGIEQFF. The CDR3 DNA follows: TGCAGCGTTAATTCAGGGATTGAGCAGTTCTTC.

The table lists this clone with a few counts. The V call is TRBV13, the J call TRBJ2-4; 7 nucleotides align to TRBD2. The V and J ends lost 3 bases and 3 bases, in that order; junction bases with no gene match: 17. Germline lookup yields CDR1 PRHDT and CDR2 FYEKMQ (reference sequence). There are 19 residues in the CDR3. In DNA form, the CDR3 reads TGTGCCAGCAGCTTTACTTGGCGGGGGAAGGGAGAGGTCAAAAACATTCAGTACTTC. Protein: CASSFTWRGKGEVKNIQYF. The full variable domain, its missing parts supplied by reference TRBV13 and TRBJ2-4, is AAGVIQSPRHLIKEKRETATLKCYPIPRHDTVYWYQQGPGQDPQFLISFYEKMQSDKGSIPDRFSAQQFSDYHSELNMSSLELGDSALYFCASSFTWRGKGEVKNIQYFGAGTRLSVL.

This chain uses TRBV9 with TRBJ2-3; D is perhaps TRBD2 (6 bases). The germline gives CDR1 SGDLS, CDR2 YYNGEE. Trimming stripped 0 bases from V and 2 bases from J, with 16 bases between. CDR3 length: 17 amino acids. This CDR3 is CASSVGVLANPTDTQYF. In DNA, the CDR3 is TGTGCCAGCAGCGTAGGGGTTCTAGCGAACCCCACAGATACGCAGTATTTT.

This clone was observed at least ten times. The V and J genes are TRBV6-5 and TRBJ1-3; D may be TRBD1 (5 bases). The germline V and J ends were trimmed by 8 bases and 4 bases, with 15 bases remaining between them. CDR3 length: 14 residues. Germline assignment: CDR1 MNHEY and CDR2 SVGAGI. The CDR3 nucleotides read TGTGCCAGCGTTCCCTACCAGGGAGGAAACACCATATATTTT. Protein product: CASVPYQGGNTIYF.

V usage is TRBV27 and J usage is TRBJ1-6; the D gene is possibly TRBD1 (5 bases). V was pared by 10 bases and J by 9 bases, with 16 bases between. CDR3 size: 13 residues. In germline, CDR1 is MNHEY, CDR2 SMNVEV (reference sequence). The CDR3 nucleotides read TGTGCCACTGGACCAGGGTGGGCTTCACCCCTCCACTTT. It is translated as CATGPGWASPLHF.

This chain's CDR3 is CASRVPFKGGGEKLFF. The CDR3 DNA follows: TGTGCCAGCAGGGTCCCCTTTAAGGGGGGAGGGGAAAAACTGTTTTTT. The rearrangement uses TRBV11-2 and TRBJ1-4; D might be TRBD1 (6 bases). V was clipped by 6 bases and J by 8 bases, with 22 bases between them. The CDR3 sequence is 16 residues long. The germline V gene has CDR1 SGHAT and CDR2 FQNNGV.

The V gene is TRBV5-1, the J gene TRBJ2-3; no definite D call. CDR3 length equals 16 residues. Trimming took off 0 bases at V and 2 bases at J, with 13 bases between the two ends. Per the germline V gene, CDR1 is SGHRS and CDR2 is YFSETQ. The CDR3 sequence: CASSLALGRNTDTQYF. DNA of the CDR3: TGCGCCAGCAGCTTGGCCTTAGGCAGGAACACAGATACGCAGTATTTT.

The chain joins TRBV15 to TRBJ2-2; no reliable D call. CDR1 and CDR2 (germline): LNHNV, YYDKDF (reference sequence). Trimming took 1 base from V and 3 from J, leaving 15 bases between them. The CDR3 is made up of 17 amino acids. This CDR3 reads CATSRVKGGSDTGELFF. DNA for the CDR3: TGTGCCACCAGCAGAGTAAAAGGCGGCAGCGACACCGGGGAGCTGTTTTTT.

The gene calls are TRBV14 and TRBJ1-1; D remains unclear. Trimming pared 1 base from V and 0 bases from J, leaving 6 bases between. The germline CDR1 and CDR2 sequences are SGHDN and FVKESK. The CDR3 is made up of 14 amino acids. DNA of the CDR3: TGTGCCAGCAGCCAAGGCGTCCTGAACACTGAAGCTTTCTTT. Translation: CASSQGVLNTEAFF.

The chain carries TRBV2 and TRBJ2-3; 7 nucleotides match TRBD1. In germline, CDR1 is SNHLY, CDR2 FYNNEI. The CDR3 contains 15 residues. The V segment lost 4 bases and the J segment 0 bases; nucleotides outside the gene matches: 4. The CDR3 DNA reads TGTGCCAGCAGTGGGGACAGACCCAGCACAGATACGCAGTATTTT. Amino acid sequence: CASSGDRPSTDTQYF.